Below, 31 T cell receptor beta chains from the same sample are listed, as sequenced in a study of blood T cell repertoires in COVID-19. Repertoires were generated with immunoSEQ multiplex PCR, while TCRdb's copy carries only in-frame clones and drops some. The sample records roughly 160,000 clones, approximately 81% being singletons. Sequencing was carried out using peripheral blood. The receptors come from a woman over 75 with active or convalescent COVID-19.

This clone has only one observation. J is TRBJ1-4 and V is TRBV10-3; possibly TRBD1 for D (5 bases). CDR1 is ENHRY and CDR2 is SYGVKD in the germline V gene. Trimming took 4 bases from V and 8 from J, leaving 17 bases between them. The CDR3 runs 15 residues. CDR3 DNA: TGTGCCATCAGTGCCTCTACTGACAGCGTCGAAAAACTGTTTTTT. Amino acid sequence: CAISASTDSVEKLFF.

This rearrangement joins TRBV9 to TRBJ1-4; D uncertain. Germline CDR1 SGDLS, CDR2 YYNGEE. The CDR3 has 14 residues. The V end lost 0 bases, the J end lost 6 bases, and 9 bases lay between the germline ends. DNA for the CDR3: TGTGCCAGCAGCGTAGCGGCCGGAGATGAAAAACTGTTTTTT. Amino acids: CASSVAAGDEKLFF.

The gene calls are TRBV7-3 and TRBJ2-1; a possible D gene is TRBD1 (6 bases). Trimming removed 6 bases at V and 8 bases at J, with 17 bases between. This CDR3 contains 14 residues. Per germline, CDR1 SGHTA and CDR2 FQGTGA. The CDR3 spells CASRYMSSGDEQFF. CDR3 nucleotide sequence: TGTGCCAGCAGGTATATGTCCTCAGGGGATGAGCAGTTCTTC.

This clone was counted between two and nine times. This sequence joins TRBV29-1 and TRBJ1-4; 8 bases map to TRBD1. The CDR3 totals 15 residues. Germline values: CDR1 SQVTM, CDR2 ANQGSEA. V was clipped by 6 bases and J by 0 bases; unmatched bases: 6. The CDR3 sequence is CSVHTGGATNEKLFF. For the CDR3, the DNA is TGCAGCGTCCATACAGGGGGGGCAACTAATGAAAAACTGTTTTTT.

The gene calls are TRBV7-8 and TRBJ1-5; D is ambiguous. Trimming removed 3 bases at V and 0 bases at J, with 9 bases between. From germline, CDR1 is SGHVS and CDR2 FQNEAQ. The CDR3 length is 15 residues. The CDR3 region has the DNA TGTGCCAGCAGCTTCGAGGGAAATAGCAATCAGCCCCAGCATTTT. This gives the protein CASSFEGNSNQPQHF.

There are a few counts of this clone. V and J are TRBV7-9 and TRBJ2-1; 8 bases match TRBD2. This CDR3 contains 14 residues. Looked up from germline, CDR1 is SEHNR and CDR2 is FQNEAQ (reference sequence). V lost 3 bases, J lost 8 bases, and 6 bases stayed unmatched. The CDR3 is CASSFVGRVDEQFF. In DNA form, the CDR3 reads TGTGCCAGCAGCTTCGTCGGGAGGGTCGATGAGCAGTTCTTC. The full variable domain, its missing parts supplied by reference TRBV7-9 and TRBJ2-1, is DTGVSQNPRHKITKRGQNVTFRCDPISEHNRLYWYRQTLGQGPEFLTYFQNEAQLEKSRLLSDRFSAERPKGSFSTLEIQRTEQGDSAMYLCASSFVGRVDEQFFGPGTRLTVL.

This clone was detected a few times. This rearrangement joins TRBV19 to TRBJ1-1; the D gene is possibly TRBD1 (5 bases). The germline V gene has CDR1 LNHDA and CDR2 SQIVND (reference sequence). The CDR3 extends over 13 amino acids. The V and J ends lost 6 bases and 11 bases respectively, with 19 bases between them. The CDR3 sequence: CASRVSAEQVAFF. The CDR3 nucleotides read TGTGCCAGTAGGGTATCGGCGGAACAGGTGGCTTTCTTT.

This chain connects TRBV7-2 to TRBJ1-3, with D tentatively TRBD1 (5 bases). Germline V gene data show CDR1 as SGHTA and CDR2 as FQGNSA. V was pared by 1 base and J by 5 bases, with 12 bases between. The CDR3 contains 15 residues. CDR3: CASSLDAGRRNTIYF. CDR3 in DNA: TGTGCCAGCAGCTTAGATGCAGGGAGGAGAAACACCATATATTTT.

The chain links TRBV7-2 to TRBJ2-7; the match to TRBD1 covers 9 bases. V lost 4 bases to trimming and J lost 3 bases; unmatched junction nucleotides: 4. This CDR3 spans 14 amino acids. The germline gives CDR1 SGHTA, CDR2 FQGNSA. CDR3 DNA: TGTGCCAGCAGCTCTACGACAGGGGGCTACGAGCAGTACTTC. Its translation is CASSSTTGGYEQYF.

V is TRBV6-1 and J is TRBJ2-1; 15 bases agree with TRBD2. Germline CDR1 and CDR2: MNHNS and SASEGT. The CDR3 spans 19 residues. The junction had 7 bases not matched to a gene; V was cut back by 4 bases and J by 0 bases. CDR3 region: CASSVGTSGRRSSYNEQFF. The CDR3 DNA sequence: TGTGCCAGCAGTGTAGGGACTAGCGGGAGGCGGAGCTCCTACAATGAGCAGTTCTTC.

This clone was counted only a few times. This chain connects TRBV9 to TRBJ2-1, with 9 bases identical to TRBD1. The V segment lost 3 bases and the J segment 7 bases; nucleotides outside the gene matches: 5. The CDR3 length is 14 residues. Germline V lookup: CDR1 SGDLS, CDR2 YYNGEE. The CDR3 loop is CASSAPQGANEQFF. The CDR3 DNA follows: TGTGCCAGCAGCGCTCCACAGGGGGCGAATGAGCAGTTCTTC.

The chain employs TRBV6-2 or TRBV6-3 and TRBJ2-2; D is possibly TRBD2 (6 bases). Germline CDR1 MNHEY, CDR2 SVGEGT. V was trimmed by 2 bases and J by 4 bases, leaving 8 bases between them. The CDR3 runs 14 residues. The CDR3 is CASSYGTATGELFF. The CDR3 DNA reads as TGTGCCAGCAGTTACGGGACTGCCACCGGGGAGCTGTTTTTT.

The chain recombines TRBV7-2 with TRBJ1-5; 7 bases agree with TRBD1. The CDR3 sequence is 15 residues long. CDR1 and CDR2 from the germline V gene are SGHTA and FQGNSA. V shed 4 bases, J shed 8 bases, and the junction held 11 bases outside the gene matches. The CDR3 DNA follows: TGTGCCAGCAGCTGGGGGAACAGGGGAGAGGAGCCCCAGCATTTT. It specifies CASSWGNRGEEPQHF.

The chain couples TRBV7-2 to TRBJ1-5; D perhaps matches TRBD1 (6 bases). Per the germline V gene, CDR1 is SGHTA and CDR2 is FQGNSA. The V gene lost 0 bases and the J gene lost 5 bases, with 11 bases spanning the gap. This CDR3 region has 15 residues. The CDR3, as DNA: TGTGCCAGCAGCTTAGCCGCCAACAGGGATCAGCCCCAGCATTTT. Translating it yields CASSLAANRDQPQHF.

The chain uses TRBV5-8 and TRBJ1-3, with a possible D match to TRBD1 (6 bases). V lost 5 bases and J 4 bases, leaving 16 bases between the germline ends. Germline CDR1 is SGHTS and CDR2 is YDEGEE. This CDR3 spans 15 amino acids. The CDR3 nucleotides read TGTGCCAGCAGTCGTTACAGGGTCTCCGGAAACACCATATATTTT. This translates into CASSRYRVSGNTIYF.

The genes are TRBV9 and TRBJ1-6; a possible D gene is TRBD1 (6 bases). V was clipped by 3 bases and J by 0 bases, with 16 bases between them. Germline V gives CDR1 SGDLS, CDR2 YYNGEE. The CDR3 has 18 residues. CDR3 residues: CASSESDSGSSYNSPLHF. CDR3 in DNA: TGTGCCAGCAGCGAGTCGGACAGCGGAAGCTCCTATAATTCACCCCTCCACTTT.

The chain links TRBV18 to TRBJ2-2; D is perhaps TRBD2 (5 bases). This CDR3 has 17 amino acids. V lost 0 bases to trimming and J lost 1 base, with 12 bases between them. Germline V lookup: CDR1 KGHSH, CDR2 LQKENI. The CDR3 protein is CASSPPIRTLNTGELFF. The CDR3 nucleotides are TGTGCCAGCTCACCACCTATCCGGACTCTGAACACCGGGGAGCTGTTTTTT.

The CDR3 protein is CASSEGSPGYTEAFF. In nucleotides, the CDR3 is TGTGCCAGCAGTGAGGGGTCCCCAGGGTACACTGAAGCTTTCTTT. The chain links TRBV2 to TRBJ1-1; D perhaps matches TRBD1 (5 bases). Germline V gene lookup returns CDR1 SNHLY and CDR2 FYNNEI. The CDR3 has 15 amino acids. With 3 bases removed from V and 3 bases from J, the gap between germline ends came to 14 bases. The whole variable domain, filled in from reference TRBV2 and TRBJ1-1, reads EPEVTQTPSHQVTQMGQEVILRCVPISNHLYFYWYRQILGQKVEFLVSFYNNEISEKSEIFDDQFSVERPDGSNFTLKIRSTKLEDSAMYFCASSEGSPGYTEAFFGQGTRLTVV.

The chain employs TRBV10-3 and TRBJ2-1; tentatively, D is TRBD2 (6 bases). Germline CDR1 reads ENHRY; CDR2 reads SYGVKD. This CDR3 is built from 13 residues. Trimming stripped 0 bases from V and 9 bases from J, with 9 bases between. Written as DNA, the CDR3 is TGTGCCATCAGTGAGTCGGGGGGATTTGAGCAGTTCTTC. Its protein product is CAISESGGFEQFF.

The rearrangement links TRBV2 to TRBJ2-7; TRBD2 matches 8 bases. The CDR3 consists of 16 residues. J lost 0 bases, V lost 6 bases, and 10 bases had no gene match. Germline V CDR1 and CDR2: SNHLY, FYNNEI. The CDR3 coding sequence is TGTGCCAGCAGGGCCATTACTAGCGGCAACTCCTACGAGCAGTACTTC. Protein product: CASRAITSGNSYEQYF.

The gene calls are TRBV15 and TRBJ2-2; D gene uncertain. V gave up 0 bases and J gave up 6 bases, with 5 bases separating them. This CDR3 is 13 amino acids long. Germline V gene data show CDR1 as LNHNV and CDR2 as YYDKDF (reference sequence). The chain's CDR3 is CATSRDFSGELFF. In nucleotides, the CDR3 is TGTGCCACCAGCAGAGATTTCTCCGGGGAGCTGTTTTTT.

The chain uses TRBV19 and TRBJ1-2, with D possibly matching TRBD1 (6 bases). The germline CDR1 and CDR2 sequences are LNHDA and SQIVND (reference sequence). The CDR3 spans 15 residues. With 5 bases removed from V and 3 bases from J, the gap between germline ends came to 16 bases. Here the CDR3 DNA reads TGTGCCAGTAGTGCGGCGGGGGGCTCGGACTATGGCTACACCTTC. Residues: CASSAAGGSDYGYTF.

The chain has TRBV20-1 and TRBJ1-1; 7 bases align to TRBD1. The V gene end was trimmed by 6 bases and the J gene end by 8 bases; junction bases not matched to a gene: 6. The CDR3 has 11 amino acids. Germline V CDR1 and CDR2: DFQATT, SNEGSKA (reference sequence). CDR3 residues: CSAPGTVEAFF. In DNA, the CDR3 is TGCAGTGCCCCCGGGACAGTCGAAGCTTTCTTT.

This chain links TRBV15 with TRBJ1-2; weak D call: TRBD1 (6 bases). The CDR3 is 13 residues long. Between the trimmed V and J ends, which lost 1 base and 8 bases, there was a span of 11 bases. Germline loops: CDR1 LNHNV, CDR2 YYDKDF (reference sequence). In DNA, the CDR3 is TGTGCCACCAGCAGAGCCAGGGGCGGCGGCTACACCTTC. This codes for CATSRARGGGYTF.

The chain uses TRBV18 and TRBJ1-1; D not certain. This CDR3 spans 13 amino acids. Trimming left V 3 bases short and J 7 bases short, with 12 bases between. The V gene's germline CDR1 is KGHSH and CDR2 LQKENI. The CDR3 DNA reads TGTGCCAGCTCACCTCAGTTTACAGATGAAGCTTTCTTT. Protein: CASSPQFTDEAFF.

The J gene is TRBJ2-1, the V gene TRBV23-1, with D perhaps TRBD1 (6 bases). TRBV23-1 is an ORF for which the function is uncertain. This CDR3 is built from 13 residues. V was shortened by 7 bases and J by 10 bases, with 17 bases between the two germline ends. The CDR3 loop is CASISRGVDEQFF. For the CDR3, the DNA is TGCGCCAGCATTTCCAGGGGAGTGGACGAGCAGTTCTTC.

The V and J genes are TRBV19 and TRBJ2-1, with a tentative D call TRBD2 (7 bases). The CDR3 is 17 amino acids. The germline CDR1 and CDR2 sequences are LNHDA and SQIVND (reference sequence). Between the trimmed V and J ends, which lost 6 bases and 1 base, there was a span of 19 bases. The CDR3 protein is CASSRGVRGTSYNEQFF. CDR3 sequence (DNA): TGTGCCAGTAGCCGGGGGGTTCGTGGGACATCCTACAATGAGCAGTTCTTC.

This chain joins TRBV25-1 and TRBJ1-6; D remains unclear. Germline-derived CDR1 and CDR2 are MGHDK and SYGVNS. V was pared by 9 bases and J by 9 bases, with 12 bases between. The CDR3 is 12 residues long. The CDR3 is CASWTGASPLHF. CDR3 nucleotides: TGTGCCAGTTGGACGGGAGCTTCACCCCTCCACTTT.

CDR3 sequence reads: CASSLFWGRAGTGELFF. The CDR3 coding sequence is TGTGCCAGCAGTTTATTTTGGGGGAGGGCCGGCACCGGGGAGCTGTTTTTT. V is TRBV28 and J is TRBJ2-2; 7 nucleotides line up with TRBD2. The CDR3 has 17 amino acids. The ends lost 1 base at V and 4 bases at J; junction bases unmatched: 9. Germline CDR1 MDHEN, CDR2 SYDVKM.

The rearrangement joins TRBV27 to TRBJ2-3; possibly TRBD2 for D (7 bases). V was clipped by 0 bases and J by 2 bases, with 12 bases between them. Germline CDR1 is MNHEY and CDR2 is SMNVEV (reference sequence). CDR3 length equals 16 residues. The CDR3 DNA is TGTGCCAGCAGTTTATCGCGGGGGCTCTCCACAGATACGCAGTATTTT. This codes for CASSLSRGLSTDTQYF.

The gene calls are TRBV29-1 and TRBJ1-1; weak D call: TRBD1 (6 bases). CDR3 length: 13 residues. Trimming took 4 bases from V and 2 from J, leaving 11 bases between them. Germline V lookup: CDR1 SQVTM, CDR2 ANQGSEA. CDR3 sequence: CSVVRDTNTEAFF. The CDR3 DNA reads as TGCAGCGTTGTAAGGGACACCAACACTGAAGCTTTCTTT.